This T cell receptor beta chain emerged from a study of blood T cell repertoires in COVID-19. The CDR3 length is 15 residues. The V gene's germline CDR1 is SGDLS and CDR2 YYNGEE. V trimming: 3 bases; J trimming: 5 bases; junction bases outside the gene matches: 10. The table lists this clone with a count of one. Profiled with immunoSEQ multiplex PCR; TCRdb holds only in-frame clones, not every one. The table includes 250,000 to 350,000 clones, 80% to 90% detected once. The clonotype originates from a woman in her thirties who had recovered from COVID-19. This chain links TRBV9 with TRBJ2-5, with 7 bases aligning to TRBD2. Sample: PBMCs or T cells enriched from blood (not recorded which). This chain's CDR3 is CASSGESGIGETQYF. In nucleotides, the CDR3 is TGTGCCAGCAGCGGAGAGAGCGGGATTGGGGAGACCCAGTACTTC.